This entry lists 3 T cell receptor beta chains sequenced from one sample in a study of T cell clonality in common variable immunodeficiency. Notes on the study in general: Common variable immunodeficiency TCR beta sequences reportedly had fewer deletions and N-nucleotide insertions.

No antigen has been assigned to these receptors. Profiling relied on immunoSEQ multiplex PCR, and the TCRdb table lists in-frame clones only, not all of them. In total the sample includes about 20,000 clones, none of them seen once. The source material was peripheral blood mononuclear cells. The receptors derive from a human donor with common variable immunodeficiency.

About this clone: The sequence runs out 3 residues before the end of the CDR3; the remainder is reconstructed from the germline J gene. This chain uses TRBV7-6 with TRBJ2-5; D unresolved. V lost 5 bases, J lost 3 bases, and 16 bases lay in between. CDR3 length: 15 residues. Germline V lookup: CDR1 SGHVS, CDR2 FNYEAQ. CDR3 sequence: CASSAHPRLEETQYF. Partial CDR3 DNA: TGTGCCAGCAGCGCTCACCCTAGATTGGAAGAGACC.

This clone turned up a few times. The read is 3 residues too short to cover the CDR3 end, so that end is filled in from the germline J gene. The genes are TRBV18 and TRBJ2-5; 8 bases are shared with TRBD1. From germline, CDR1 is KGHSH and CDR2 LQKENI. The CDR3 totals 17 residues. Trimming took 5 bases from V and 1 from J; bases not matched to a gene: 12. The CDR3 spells CASSDRGTGEIQETQYF. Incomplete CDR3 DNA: TGTGCCAGCTCAGACAGGGGCACCGGGGAGATCCAAGAGACC.

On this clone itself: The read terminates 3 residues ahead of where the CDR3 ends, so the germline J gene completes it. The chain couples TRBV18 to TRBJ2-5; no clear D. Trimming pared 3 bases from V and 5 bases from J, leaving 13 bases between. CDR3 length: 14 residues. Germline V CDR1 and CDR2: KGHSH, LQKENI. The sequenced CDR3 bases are TGTGCCAGCTCACCGCCCAGCGATACGGAGACC. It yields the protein CASSPPSDTET. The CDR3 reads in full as CASSPPSDTETQYF.